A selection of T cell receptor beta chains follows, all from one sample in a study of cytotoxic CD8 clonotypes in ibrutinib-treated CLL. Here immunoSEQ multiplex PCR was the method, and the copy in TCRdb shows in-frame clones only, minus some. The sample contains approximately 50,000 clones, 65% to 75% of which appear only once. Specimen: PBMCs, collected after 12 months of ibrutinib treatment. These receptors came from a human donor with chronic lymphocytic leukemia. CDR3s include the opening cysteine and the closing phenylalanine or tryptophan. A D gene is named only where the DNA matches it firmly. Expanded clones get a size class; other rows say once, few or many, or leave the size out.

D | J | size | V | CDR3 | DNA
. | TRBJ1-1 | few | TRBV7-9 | CASSLRDTGVNTEAFF | TGTGCCAGCAGCCTAAGGGACACCGGGGTGAACACTGAAGCTTTCTTT
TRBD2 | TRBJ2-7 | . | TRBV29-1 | CSVETRPGLAGGEQYF | TGCAGCGTTGAGACACGACCGGGACTAGCGGGAGGCGAGCAGTACTTC
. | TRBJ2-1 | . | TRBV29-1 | CSVSTGPINEQFF | TGCAGCGTTTCTACAGGACCCATCAATGAGCAGTTCTTC
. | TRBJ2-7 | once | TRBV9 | CASSVVGHSYEQYF | TGTGCCAGCAGCGTAGTGGGCCACTCCTACGAGCAGTACTTC
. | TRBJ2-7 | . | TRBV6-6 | CASSSRREQYF | TGTGCCAGCAGTTCCCGTCGGGAGCAGTACTTC
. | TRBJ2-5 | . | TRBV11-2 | CASSLVAFNQETQYF | TGTGCCAGCAGCTTGGTTGCGTTTAACCAAGAGACCCAGTACTTC
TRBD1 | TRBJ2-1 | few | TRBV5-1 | CASSFRDSNYNEQFF | TGCGCCAGCAGCTTCCGGGACAGTAATTACAATGAGCAGTTCTTC
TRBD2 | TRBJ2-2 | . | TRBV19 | CASSIPGGRGTGELFF | TGTGCCAGTAGTATCCCTGGCGGGAGGGGAACCGGGGAGCTGTTTTTT
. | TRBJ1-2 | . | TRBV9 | CASSVAGGSGYTF | TGTGCCAGCAGCGTAGCTGGGGGGTCTGGCTACACCTTC
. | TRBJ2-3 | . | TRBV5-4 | CASSAGPSADTQYF | TGTGCCAGCAGCGCGGGGCCCAGCGCAGATACGCAGTATTTT
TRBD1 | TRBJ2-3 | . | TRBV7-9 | CASRSDRVADTQYF | TGTGCCAGCAGGTCCGACAGGGTGGCAGATACGCAGTATTTT
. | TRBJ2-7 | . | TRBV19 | CASSGQGHEQYF | TGTGCCAGTAGTGGCCAGGGCCACGAGCAGTACTTC
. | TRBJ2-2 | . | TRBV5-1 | CASSLEIRITGELFF | TGCGCCAGCAGCTTGGAAATCAGGATTACCGGGGAGCTGTTTTTT
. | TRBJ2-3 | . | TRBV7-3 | CASSLGMADTQYF | TGTGCCAGCAGCTTAGGGATGGCGGATACGCAGTATTTT
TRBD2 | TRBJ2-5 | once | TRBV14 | CASSQGAGAGVQRTQYF | TGTGCCAGCAGCCAAGGGGCTGGGGCGGGAGTTCAGAGGACCCAGTACTTC
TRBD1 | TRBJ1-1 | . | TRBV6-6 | CASSYPTGGNTEAFF | TGTGCCAGCAGTTACCCCACAGGGGGAAACACTGAAGCTTTCTTT
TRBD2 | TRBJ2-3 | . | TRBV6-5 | CASSYSGRAVTDTQYF | TGTGCCAGCAGTTACAGCGGGAGGGCGGTGACAGATACGCAGTATTTT
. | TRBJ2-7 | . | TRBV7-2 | CASSLRGRNYEQYF | TGTGCCAGCAGCTTAAGAGGGAGGAACTACGAGCAGTACTTC
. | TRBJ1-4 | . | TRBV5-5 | CASSLKIPTNEKLFF | TGTGCCAGCAGCTTAAAGATCCCAACTAATGAAAAACTGTTTTTT
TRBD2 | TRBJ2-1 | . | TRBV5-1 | CASSLLLAGAEQFF | TGCGCCAGCAGCTTGCTTTTAGCGGGAGCTGAGCAGTTCTTC
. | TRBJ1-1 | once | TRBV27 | CASSPKLSGSFTRNTEAFF | TGTGCCAGCAGTCCCAAACTTTCCGGGTCTTTCACTCGGAACACTGAAGCTTTCTTT
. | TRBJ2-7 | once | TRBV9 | CASSPWPSPDSYEQYF | TGTGCCAGCAGCCCTTGGCCTAGCCCGGACTCCTACGAGCAGTACTTC
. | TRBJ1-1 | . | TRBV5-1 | CASSLGSTNTEAFF | TGCGCCAGCAGCTTGGGTTCCACGAACACTGAAGCTTTCTTT